The 26 T cell receptor beta chains given below trace back to one sample, sequenced in a study of T-cell memory formation after mild COVID-19 (dated by TCRdb to the early 2020s). Libraries were constructed by 5' RACE. This sample was sequenced with an Illumina NovaSeq 6000. TCRdb cleaned the public reads at Q25 with fastp, built clones with MiXCR and kept in-frame beta chains. Every entry covers one CDR3 protein and lists the most common genes and DNA from its rows. In this sample the table shows over 60,000 distinct CDR3 sequences, 16% of which occur a single time. The leading ten clones occupy 30% to 35% of the sample. Material: PBMCs or a T cell subset sorted from them (not recorded which). The receptors come from an adult woman who had mild COVID-19 (a few samples of this study predate the infection). The sample titles of this study are shuffled in the database, so cell type and time point are left out; the donor was told from shared clones.

The CDR3 loop is CATSRDRSGGYDTQYF. CDR3 in DNA: TGTGCCACCAGCAGAGACCGTAGCGGGGGGTACGATACGCAGTATTTT. The V gene is TRBV15, the J gene TRBJ2-3; 10 nucleotides agree with TRBD2. This CDR3 is 16 amino acids long. The trim removed 0 bases at V and 6 bases at J, leaving 6 bases unmatched. Germline V CDR1 and CDR2: LNHNV, YYDKDF (reference sequence).

CDR3 loop: CAISESGGISSYEQYF. The CDR3 nucleotides read TGTGCCATCAGTGAGTCCGGAGGGATCAGCTCCTACGAGCAGTACTTC. This chain links TRBV10-3 with TRBJ2-7; tentative D call: TRBD2 (6 bases). Germline V lookup: CDR1 ENHRY, CDR2 SYGVKD. The CDR3 runs 16 residues. V lost 0 bases and J lost 0, with 12 bases in between.

This clonotype was observed many times. The rearrangement uses TRBV24-1 and TRBJ2-5; perhaps TRBD2 as D (6 bases). This CDR3 is built from 15 residues. Germline V gene sequence: CDR1 KGHDR, CDR2 SFDVKD. V was cut by 3 bases and J by 0 bases, with 10 bases left in between. CDR3 nucleotides: TGTGCCACCAGTGATGAACGGACTAACCAAGAGACCCAGTACTTC. Its translation: CATSDERTNQETQYF.

V is TRBV9 and J is TRBJ2-2; D possibly uses TRBD1 or TRBD2 (6 bases each). CDR1 is SGDLS and CDR2 is YYNGEE in the germline V gene. The CDR3 extends over 17 amino acids. The ends were cut back, 7 bases at V and 0 bases at J, with 19 bases in the middle. The DNA of the CDR3 is TGTGCCAGCTCACATCGCTCCGGGGGCGCGAACACCGGGGAGCTGTTTTTT. Translated: CASSHRSGGANTGELFF.

The rearrangement links TRBV24-1 to TRBJ2-2, with 12 bases fitting TRBD2. The J segment lost 1 base and the V segment lost 3 bases, leaving 2 bases of the junction unmatched. In germline, CDR1 is KGHDR, CDR2 SFDVKD. The CDR3 consists of 17 residues. The DNA for the CDR3 is TGTGCCACCAGTGATGAACTAGCGGGAGGGAACACCGGGGAGCTGTTTTTT. Encoded protein: CATSDELAGGNTGELFF.

In this sample, this clonotype turned up a few times. The chain carries TRBV29-1 and TRBJ2-5, with D possibly TRBD2 on 5 matching bases. In germline, CDR1 is SQVTM, CDR2 ANQGSEA. Trimming cost V 7 bases and J 1 base, with 31 bases left between them. This CDR3 contains 19 residues. The CDR3 protein is CSASLVPPRKVDSQETQYF. The CDR3 DNA reads TGCAGCGCCTCCTTAGTTCCGCCCCGCAAGGTGGACTCCCAAGAGACCCAGTACTTC.

This clonotype was found a few times. The chain employs TRBV5-1 and TRBJ1-1; 9 bases line up with TRBD1. There are 17 residues in the CDR3. Looked up from germline, CDR1 is SGHRS and CDR2 is YFSETQ. Trimming removed 6 bases from V and 2 bases from J; junction bases left unmatched: 14. The chain's CDR3 is CASTPGDREYTNTEAFF. CDR3 DNA: TGCGCCAGCACCCCGGGGGACAGGGAATATACAAACACTGAAGCTTTCTTT.

The genes are TRBV20-1 and TRBJ1-1; TRBD1 might be the D (6 bases). This CDR3 has 14 amino acids. Looked up from germline, CDR1 is DFQATT and CDR2 is SNEGSKA (reference sequence). The V gene lost 4 bases and the J gene lost 5 bases, with 17 bases spanning the gap. CDR3 amino acids: CSAKPGHLWTEAFF. The CDR3 DNA is TGCAGTGCTAAACCGGGACACCTCTGGACTGAAGCTTTCTTT.

This clonotype was detected only a few times. This chain uses TRBV6-5 with TRBJ2-7, with 8 positions matching TRBD1. This CDR3 comprises 15 residues. Looked up from germline, CDR1 is MNHEY and CDR2 is SVGAGI. V dropped 10 bases and J dropped 1; count of bases not matched to a gene: 12. For the CDR3, the DNA is TGTGCCACCAATGACTGGACAGGGAATTCCTACGAGCAGTACTTC. Translation: CATNDWTGNSYEQYF.

In its sample, this clonotype was seen a few times. V usage is TRBV19 and J usage is TRBJ2-1; possible D gene TRBD2, 6 bases. In germline, CDR1 is LNHDA, CDR2 SQIVND (reference sequence). V lost 3 bases and J lost 0, with 9 bases in between. The CDR3 is made up of 15 amino acids. The CDR3 DNA is TGTGCCAGTAGTATGACCGGGGGCTCCTACAATGAGCAGTTCTTC. Residues: CASSMTGGSYNEQFF.

CDR3 in amino acids: CASSMVTDNEKLFF. The CDR3 DNA reads TGTGCCAGTAGTATGGTCACGGATAATGAAAAACTGTTTTTT. The chain couples TRBV19 to TRBJ1-4; D gene ambiguous. The CDR3 contains 14 residues. With 3 bases removed from V and 4 bases from J, the gap between germline ends came to 9 bases. Germline V lookup: CDR1 LNHDA, CDR2 SQIVND (reference sequence). Combining the CDR3 with reference TRBV19 and TRBJ1-4 gives the whole variable domain DGGITQSPKYLFRKEGQNVTLSCEQNLNHDAMYWYRQDPGQGLRLIYYSQIVNDFQKGDIAEGYSVSREKKESFPLTVTSAQKNPTAFYLCASSMVTDNEKLFFGSGTQLSVL.

There are a few counts of this clonotype. The J gene is TRBJ2-1, the V gene TRBV25-1; D is possibly TRBD2 (5 bases). CDR3 length: 17 amino acids. The germline CDR1 and CDR2 sequences are MGHDK and SYGVNS. The V gene lost 5 bases and the J gene lost 5 bases, with 22 bases spanning the gap. The CDR3 loop reads CASSYLPRGPEDNEQFF. In nucleotides, the CDR3 is TGTGCCAGCAGTTACTTACCTCGGGGTCCGGAGGACAATGAGCAGTTCTTC.

This clonotype was seen a few times. The rearrangement links TRBV5-1 to TRBJ2-1; 11 bases fit TRBD1. With V trimmed by 4 bases and J by 9 bases, 6 bases remained unmatched. This CDR3 is 14 amino acids long. CDR1 is SGHRS, CDR2 YFSETQ, per germline. DNA for the CDR3: TGCGCCAGCAGCGAAGGACAGGGGGCCAGTGAGCAGTTCTTC. Translation: CASSEGQGASEQFF. The full variable domain, rest sourced from reference TRBV5-1 and TRBJ2-1, is KAGVTQTPRYLIKTRGQQVTLSCSPISGHRSVSWYQQTPGQGLQFLFEYFSETQRNKGNFPGRFSGRQFSNSRSEMNVSTLELGDSALYLCASSEGQGASEQFFGPGTRLTVL.

In this sample, this clonotype turned up a few times. The chain couples TRBV4-3 to TRBJ1-2; TRBD1 agrees at 8 bases. This CDR3 has 16 amino acids. The ends lost 1 base at V and 4 bases at J; junction bases unmatched: 8. Germline V gene data show CDR1 as LGHNA and CDR2 as YSLEER. CDR3 nucleotide sequence: TGCGCCAGCAGCCAAGTAGACAGGGGAGGCGGCTATGGCTACACCTTC. It translates to CASSQVDRGGGYGYTF.

The chain recombines TRBV5-1 with TRBJ2-7; 8 positions agree with TRBD1. V lost 4 bases, J lost 6 bases, and 9 bases stayed unmatched. Germline lookup yields CDR1 SGHRS and CDR2 YFSETQ. The CDR3 spans 14 residues. DNA of the CDR3: TGCGCCAGCAGCCCCGGCGGACAGGGAGGCGAGCAGTACTTC. Encoded protein: CASSPGGQGGEQYF.

This clonotype appeared a few times. This chain connects TRBV7-8 to TRBJ2-7; D is unresolved. Trimming removed 5 bases at V and 3 bases at J, with 8 bases between. CDR1 and CDR2 (germline): SGHVS, FQNEAQ. The CDR3 extends over 12 amino acids. This CDR3 is CASSPADYEQYF. CDR3 bases: TGTGCCAGCAGCCCCGCCGACTACGAGCAGTACTTC.

On this clonotype itself: Mismatch with germline at one junction end may stem from a read error. The rearrangement links TRBV4-1 to TRBJ1-1, with D unclear. This CDR3 contains 14 residues. Germline V gene sequence: CDR1 MGHRA, CDR2 YSYEKL. The CDR3 coding sequence is TGCGACAGCAGCCAGCTCAGGCTGAGGACTGAAGCTTTCTTT. This translates into CDSSQLRLRTEAFF.

This clonotype has only a few counts. J is TRBJ2-3 and V is TRBV25-1; D perhaps matches TRBD2 (7 bases). Germline CDR1 is MGHDK and CDR2 is SYGVNS. Deletions cut 1 base from V and 4 bases from J, with 9 bases between. CDR3 size: 14 residues. For the CDR3, the DNA is TGTGCCAGCAGTGAATGGGGGGGCCCAGATACGCAGTATTTT. This gives the protein CASSEWGGPDTQYF.

This clonotype was recorded many times. The chain is built from TRBV6-4 and TRBJ2-1; TRBD2 aligns across 7 bases. This CDR3 is built from 15 residues. V trimming: 0 bases; J trimming: 7 bases; junction bases outside the gene matches: 6. Germline V gene lookup returns CDR1 MRHNA and CDR2 SNTAGT. The CDR3 DNA reads TGTGCCAGCAGTGACTCTAGGAGGGGAGGGAATGAGCAGTTCTTC. It translates to CASSDSRRGGNEQFF.

This chain links TRBV30 with TRBJ1-1, with D unclear. Germline V gene lookup returns CDR1 GTSNPN and CDR2 SVGIG (reference sequence). Trimming stripped 3 bases from V and 4 bases from J, with 18 bases between. The CDR3 totals 15 residues. CDR3 nucleotides: TGTGCCTGGAGCTCGGGGTTCAGAACATTCACTGAAGCTTTCTTT. Translation: CAWSSGFRTFTEAFF.

The rearrangement uses TRBV27 and TRBJ2-7; D is undetermined. CDR3 size: 14 residues. The V and J ends lost 5 bases and 0 bases respectively, with 11 bases between them. From germline, CDR1 is MNHEY and CDR2 SMNVEV (reference sequence). The CDR3 loop reads CASSISQYSYEQYF. As DNA, the CDR3 is TGTGCCAGCAGTATCTCACAATACTCCTACGAGCAGTACTTC.

This clonotype has only a few counts. The V call is TRBV9, the J call TRBJ2-2; the D gene is possibly TRBD2 (5 bases). The CDR3 sequence is 15 residues long. Germline V gene lookup returns CDR1 SGDLS and CDR2 YYNGEE. Trimming took off 5 bases at V and 1 base at J, with 12 bases between the two ends. CDR3 nucleotide sequence: TGTGCCAGCAGAGGGAGAGACGGGAACACCGGGGAGCTGTTTTTT. This encodes CASRGRDGNTGELFF.

This clonotype was observed at least ten times. J is TRBJ2-2 and V is TRBV6-2 or TRBV6-3; no reliable D call. Between the trimmed V and J ends, which lost 6 bases and 3 bases, there was a span of 11 bases. The germline CDR1 and CDR2 sequences are MNHEY and SVGEGT. CDR3 size: 14 residues. CDR3 nucleotides: TGTGCCAGCAGGCAGCCCTCGGACACCGGGGAGCTGTTTTTT. Amino acid sequence: CASRQPSDTGELFF.

The chain recombines TRBV7-9 with TRBJ2-1, with D perhaps TRBD2 (6 bases). Deletions cut 11 bases from V and 7 bases from J, with 27 bases between. Germline lookup yields CDR1 SEHNR and CDR2 FQNEAQ (reference sequence). CDR3 length: 16 amino acids. The CDR3 here is CASPGRRDGIGNEQFF. DNA for the CDR3: TGTGCCTCACCGGGGAGGCGGGACGGAATAGGAAATGAGCAGTTCTTC.

This clonotype was picked up many times. V gene TRBV2 combines with J gene TRBJ2-5; TRBD2 is a possible D gene (6 bases). The V end was cut by 8 bases, the J end by 1 base, with 11 bases between. Germline V CDR1 and CDR2: SNHLY, FYNNEI. This CDR3 is 13 amino acids long. CDR3 sequence reads: CASLRGLQETQYF. CDR3 nucleotides: TGTGCCAGCCTCCGGGGACTCCAAGAGACCCAGTACTTC.

In this sample, this clonotype turned up a few times. The gene calls are TRBV6-5 and TRBJ2-7, with D possibly called TRBD1 or TRBD2 (5 bases each). V gave up 0 bases and J gave up 3 bases, with 15 bases separating them. From germline, CDR1 is MNHEY and CDR2 SVGAGI. This CDR3 comprises 16 residues. CDR3 residues: CASSYSMAGTGYEQYF. As DNA, the CDR3 is TGTGCCAGCAGTTACTCGATGGCAGGGACGGGCTACGAGCAGTACTTC.